This TCR beta chain was sequenced in a study of blood T cell repertoires in COVID-19. Looking at the study overall: PBMCs, B-cell-depleted T cells, or T cells were the source of the cDNA or gDNA that made up the material.

Participants' reported clinical history set cohort assignment. The CDR3 extends over 14 amino acids. Germline values: CDR1 SGDLS, CDR2 YYNGEE. Original analysis: How many nucleated cells were present was estimated from reference gene primer amplification. The assay was immunoSEQ multiplex PCR, and TCRdb's table has in-frame clones only and misses some. V, J and clone size reflect that table, while D and trimming were determined from the DNA. The table records 100,000 to 150,000 clones, under 90% of them present only once. Sequencing used PBMCs or T cells enriched from blood (not recorded which). This clonotype was obtained from a man aged 40-50 years with acute COVID-19. The chain uses TRBV9 and TRBJ2-7; D possibly corresponds to TRBD2 (7 bases). The CDR3 is CPRSVGGGTYEQYF. The CDR3 nucleotides are TGTCCCCGCAGCGTAGGGGGGGGGACCTACGAGCAGTACTTC.